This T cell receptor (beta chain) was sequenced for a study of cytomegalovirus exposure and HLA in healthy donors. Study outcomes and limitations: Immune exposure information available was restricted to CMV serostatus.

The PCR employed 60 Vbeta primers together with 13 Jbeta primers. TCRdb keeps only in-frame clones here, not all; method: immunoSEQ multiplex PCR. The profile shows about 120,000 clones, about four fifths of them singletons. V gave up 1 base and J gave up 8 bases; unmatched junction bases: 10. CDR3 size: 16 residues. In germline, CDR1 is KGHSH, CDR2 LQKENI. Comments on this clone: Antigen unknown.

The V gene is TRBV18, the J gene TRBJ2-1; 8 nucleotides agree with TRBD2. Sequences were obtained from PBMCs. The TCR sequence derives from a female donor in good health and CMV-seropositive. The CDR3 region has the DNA TGTGCCAGCTCACCACGTCGGGGGGGCCGTCCCGATGAGCAGTTCTTC. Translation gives CASSPRRGGRPDEQFF.